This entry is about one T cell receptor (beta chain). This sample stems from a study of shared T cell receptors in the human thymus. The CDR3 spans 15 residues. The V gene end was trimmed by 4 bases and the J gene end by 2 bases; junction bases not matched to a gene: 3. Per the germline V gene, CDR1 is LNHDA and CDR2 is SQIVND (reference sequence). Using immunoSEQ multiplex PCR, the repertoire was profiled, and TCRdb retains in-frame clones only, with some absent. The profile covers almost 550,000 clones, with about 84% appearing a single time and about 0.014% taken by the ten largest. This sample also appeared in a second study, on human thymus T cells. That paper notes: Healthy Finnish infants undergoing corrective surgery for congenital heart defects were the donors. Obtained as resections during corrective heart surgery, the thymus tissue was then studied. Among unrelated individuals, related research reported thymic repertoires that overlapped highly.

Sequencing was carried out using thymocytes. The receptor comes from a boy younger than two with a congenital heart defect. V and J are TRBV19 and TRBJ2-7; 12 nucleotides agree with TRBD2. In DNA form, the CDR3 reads TGTGCCAGTAGTACCACTAGCGGGGGGCCCTACGAGCAGTACTTC. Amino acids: CASSTTSGGPYEQYF.